This T cell receptor (beta chain) was observed in a study of CD4 and CD8 cells across lung adenocarcinoma regions. This clonotype was found once. TCRdb called the PCR reads again in MiXCR, with one record for every CDR3 protein. The table has over 15,000 distinct CDR3 sequences, around 50% seen once. The patients had localized lung adenocarcinoma, a non-small cell subtype. The CDR3 runs to 15 residues. Germline CDR1 and CDR2: MNHEY and SVGAGI. V shed 5 bases and J 10 bases; nucleotides not matched to a gene: 10. This clonotype originated in a male donor with lung adenocarcinoma. The CD4 and CD8 labels of this study may be unreliable. Sequenced: CD8+ T cells from the margin of a lung tumor. The chain links TRBV6-5 to TRBJ2-1, with 11 bases fitting TRBD2. The CDR3 DNA reads as TGTGCCAGCAGTACTCGGACTAGCGGGTACTACGAGCAGTTCTTC. Translated, it gives CASSTRTSGYYEQFF.